This T cell receptor (beta chain) was obtained from a study of T cells in Graves' hyperthyroidism and ophthalmopathy. Study observations and caveats: Most thyroid clonotypes with frequency above 0.001 were detected in blood. The model forecast ophthalmopathy, anticipating it by a median roughly 6 months before onset.

Exclusions: uncontrolled infection, other autoimmune disease, pregnancy, lactation. The CDR3 loop spans 15 amino acids. CDR1 is SGHTA, CDR2 FQGNSA, per germline. RNA transcripts yielded amplified TCR beta CDR3 regions. The HTBI primer set drove a first-round RT-PCR of the TCR CDR3. Each CDR3 protein gets one entry after TCRdb re-called the multiplex PCR reads with MiXCR. The table lists 500,000 to 600,000 distinct CDR3 sequences, around 43% of them singletons, with 44% in the top ten. For this clonotype: What it recognizes is unknown.

Sequenced material: peripheral blood or thyroid tissue (not recorded which). The chain uses TRBV7-2 and TRBJ2-5; tentative D call: TRBD2 (5 bases). Judging by the DNA end, TRBJ2-1 fits better; the J call may be wrong. The sequence was collected from an adult woman with Graves' disease, either hyperthyroidism or ophthalmopathy (not recorded which). The CDR3 DNA sequence: TGTGCCAGCAGCTTAGCGCAAACTAGTTTCTATGAGCAGTTCTTC. It yields the protein CASSLAQTSFYEQFF.